Listed below are T cell receptor beta chains from one sample, sequenced in a study of T cells after yellow fever vaccination. Via MiXCR, TCRdb re-called the 5' RACE reads, giving one row per CDR3 protein. The top ten hold 2.5% to 4% of the sample, which has 340,000 or so distinct CDR3 sequences, under 15% seen once. Source: CD4+ T cells sorted from PBMCs, taken 15 days after the yellow fever booster vaccination. Receptors were obtained from a man aged 18 to 29 who received the YFV17D yellow fever vaccine. Both conserved end residues are part of each CDR3.

J: TRBJ2-2
V: TRBV5-1
CDR3: CASSLVSTNTGELFF

J: TRBJ2-1
V: TRBV5-1
CDR3: CASSWGGFENEQFF

J: TRBJ2-3
V: TRBV3-1
CDR3: CASSQDASGQGSDTQYF

J: TRBJ2-2
V: TRBV7-6
CDR3: CASSLAGFHTGELFF

J: TRBJ1-6
V: TRBV5-1
CDR3: CASSYRQGGSPLHF

J: TRBJ1-6
V: TRBV14
CDR3: CASSQDVGQGYWFTDSPLHF

J: TRBJ2-5
V: TRBV5-1
CDR3: CASSAGQLQETQYF

J: TRBJ2-1
V: TRBV28
CDR3: CASSETGSQFF

J: TRBJ2-5
V: TRBV7-2
CDR3: CASQGGGPQETQYF

J: TRBJ1-5
V: TRBV12-3/TRBV12-4
CDR3: CASSLREIGQPQHF

J: TRBJ2-1
V: TRBV5-1
CDR3: CASSLDPGLAYNEQFF

J: TRBJ1-3
V: TRBV6-6
CDR3: CASSYGADSTIYF

J: TRBJ1-1
V: TRBV4-3
CDR3: CASSQESLLNTEAFF

J: TRBJ2-7
V: TRBV18
CDR3: CASSPITSGRTGEQYF

J: TRBJ2-3
V: TRBV12-3/TRBV12-4
CDR3: CATAESGGTSTDTQYF

J: TRBJ2-1
V: TRBV6-1
CDR3: CAILKTPARANEQFF

J: TRBJ1-2
V: TRBV7-3
CDR3: CASSLGQGGSYGYTF

J: TRBJ2-1
V: TRBV20-1
CDR3: CSARDRAGGATEEQFF

J: TRBJ1-6
V: TRBV4-3
CDR3: CASSQDNASPLHF

J: TRBJ2-1
V: TRBV15
CDR3: CATSTRVGLGNNEQFF

J: TRBJ2-1
V: TRBV10-3
CDR3: CAIRDGTAPNEQFF

J: TRBJ2-7
V: TRBV11-2
CDR3: CASSPMLGGRGEQYF

J: TRBJ2-5
V: TRBV12-3/TRBV12-4
CDR3: CASSLDRDQETQYF

J: TRBJ2-5
V: TRBV18
CDR3: CASSLDPGRTGTQYF

J: TRBJ1-2
V: TRBV15
CDR3: CATSRDPVKVLDYTF

J: TRBJ2-2
V: TRBV20-1
CDR3: CSAGIPGQGSGELFF

J: TRBJ2-2
V: TRBV7-3
CDR3: CASSLWATGPRNTGELFF

J: TRBJ1-6
V: TRBV5-6
CDR3: CASSLGVREGSPLHF

J: TRBJ2-7
V: TRBV12-3/TRBV12-4
CDR3: CATRSSGTGPEQYF

J: TRBJ1-1
V: TRBV11-1
CDR3: CASSLPQAGNTEAFF

J: TRBJ1-5
V: TRBV20-1
CDR3: CSAGGWNQPQHF

J: TRBJ2-3
V: TRBV12-3/TRBV12-4
CDR3: CASSPRFGLPGALYF

J: TRBJ2-5
V: TRBV5-1
CDR3: CASSLTGDSAETQYF

J: TRBJ1-2
V: TRBV6-2/TRBV6-3
CDR3: CASKRGSSGYGYTF

J: TRBJ1-5
V: TRBV4-2
CDR3: CASSQDAEAAGNQPQHF

J: TRBJ2-2
V: TRBV7-2
CDR3: CASSLRWTRNTGELFF

J: TRBJ1-2
V: TRBV7-9
CDR3: CASSLNRGRTNYGYTF

J: TRBJ2-2
V: TRBV18
CDR3: CASSLGSESTGELFF

J: TRBJ2-1
V: TRBV10-3
CDR3: CAINTGNPPDEQFF

J: TRBJ2-5
V: TRBV2
CDR3: CASGGILGMETQYF

J: TRBJ2-1
V: TRBV6-1
CDR3: CASSEASGSYNEQFF

J: TRBJ2-5
V: TRBV20-1
CDR3: CSASGQRGGKWENQETQYF

J: TRBJ2-2
V: TRBV7-3
CDR3: CASSLSAIPSGELFF

J: TRBJ1-2
V: TRBV6-5
CDR3: CASSHHRDPLLGYGYTF

J: TRBJ2-2
V: TRBV7-3
CDR3: CASSPTTNINTGELFF

J: TRBJ1-1
V: TRBV19
CDR3: CASSIRGTANTEAFF

J: TRBJ1-1
V: TRBV7-9
CDR3: CASSPRGAPTEAFF

J: TRBJ1-1
V: TRBV18
CDR3: CASTETGGTEAFF

J: TRBJ2-1
V: TRBV7-8
CDR3: CASSYTNGNEQFF

J: TRBJ1-1
V: TRBV12-3/TRBV12-4
CDR3: CASSPRTGTTEAFF